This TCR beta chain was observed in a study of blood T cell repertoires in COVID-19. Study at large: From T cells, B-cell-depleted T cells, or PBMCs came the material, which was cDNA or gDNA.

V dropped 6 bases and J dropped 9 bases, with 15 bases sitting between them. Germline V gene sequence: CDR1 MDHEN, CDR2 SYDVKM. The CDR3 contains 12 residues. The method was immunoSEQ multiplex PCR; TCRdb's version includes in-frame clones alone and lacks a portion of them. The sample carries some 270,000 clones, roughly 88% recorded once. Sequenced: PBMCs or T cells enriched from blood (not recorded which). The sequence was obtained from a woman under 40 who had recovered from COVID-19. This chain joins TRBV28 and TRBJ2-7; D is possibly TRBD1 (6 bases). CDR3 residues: CASSFTGTWQYF. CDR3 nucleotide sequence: TGTGCCAGCAGCTTCACGGGGACATGGCAGTACTTC. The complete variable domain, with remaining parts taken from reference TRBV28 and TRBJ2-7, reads DVKVTQSSRYLVKRTGEKVFLECVQDMDHENMFWYRQDPGLGLRLIYFSYDVKMKEKGDIPEGYSVSREKKERFSLILESASTNQTSMYLCASSFTGTWQYFGPGTRLTVT.